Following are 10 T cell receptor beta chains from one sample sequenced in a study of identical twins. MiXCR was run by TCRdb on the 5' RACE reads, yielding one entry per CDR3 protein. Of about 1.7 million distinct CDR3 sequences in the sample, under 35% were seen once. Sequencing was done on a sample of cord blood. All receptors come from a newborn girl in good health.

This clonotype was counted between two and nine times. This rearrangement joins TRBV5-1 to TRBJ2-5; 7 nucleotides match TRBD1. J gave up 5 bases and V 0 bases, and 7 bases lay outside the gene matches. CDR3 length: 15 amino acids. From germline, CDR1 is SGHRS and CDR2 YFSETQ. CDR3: CASSLAQGEWETQYF. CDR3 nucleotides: TGCGCCAGCAGCTTGGCCCAGGGGGAGTGGGAGACCCAGTACTTC.

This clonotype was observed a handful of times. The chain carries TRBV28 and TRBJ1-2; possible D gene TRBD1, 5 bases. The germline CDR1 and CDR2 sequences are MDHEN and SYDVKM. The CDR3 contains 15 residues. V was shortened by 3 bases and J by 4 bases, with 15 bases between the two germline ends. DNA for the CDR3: TGTGCCAGCAGTTTGGGCCCTATAGGGACCTATGGCTACACCTTC. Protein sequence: CASSLGPIGTYGYTF.

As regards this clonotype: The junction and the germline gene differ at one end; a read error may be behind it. As DNA, the CDR3 is TGTGCCGGCAGCGTAGGACAGGGGCGCACAGATACGCAGTATTTT. This sequence encodes CAGSVGQGRTDTQYF. The chain employs TRBV9 and TRBJ2-3, with TRBD1 matching over 9 bases. The CDR3 length is 15 residues. Germline V gene sequence: CDR1 SGDLS, CDR2 YYNGEE.

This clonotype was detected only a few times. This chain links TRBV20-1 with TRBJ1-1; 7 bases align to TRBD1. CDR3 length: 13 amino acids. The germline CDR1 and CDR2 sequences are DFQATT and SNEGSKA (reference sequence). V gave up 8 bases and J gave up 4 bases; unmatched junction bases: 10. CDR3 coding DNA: TGCAGTAGTCCGAGGGGGCGGGGCACTGAAGCTTTCTTT. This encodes CSSPRGRGTEAFF.

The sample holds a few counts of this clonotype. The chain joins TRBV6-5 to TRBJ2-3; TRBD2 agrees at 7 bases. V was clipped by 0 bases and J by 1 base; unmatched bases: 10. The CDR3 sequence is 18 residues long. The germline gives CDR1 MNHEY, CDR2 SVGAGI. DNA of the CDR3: TGTGCCAGCAGTTACTCCCTAGCGGACATGACAGGCACAGATACGCAGTATTTT. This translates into CASSYSLADMTGTDTQYF.

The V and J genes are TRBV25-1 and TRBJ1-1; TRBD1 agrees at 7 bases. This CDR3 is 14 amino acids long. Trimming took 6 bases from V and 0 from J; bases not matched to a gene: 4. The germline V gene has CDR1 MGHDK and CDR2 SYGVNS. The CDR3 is CASRTGLMNTEAFF. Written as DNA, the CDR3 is TGTGCCAGCAGGACAGGGCTGATGAACACTGAAGCTTTCTTT.

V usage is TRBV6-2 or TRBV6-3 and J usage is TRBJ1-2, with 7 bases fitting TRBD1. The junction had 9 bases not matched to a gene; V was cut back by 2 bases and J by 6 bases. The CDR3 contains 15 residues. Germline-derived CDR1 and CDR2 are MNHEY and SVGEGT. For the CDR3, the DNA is TGTGCCAGCAGTTACCCGCAGGGACAGCGGCATGGCTACACCTTC. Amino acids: CASSYPQGQRHGYTF.

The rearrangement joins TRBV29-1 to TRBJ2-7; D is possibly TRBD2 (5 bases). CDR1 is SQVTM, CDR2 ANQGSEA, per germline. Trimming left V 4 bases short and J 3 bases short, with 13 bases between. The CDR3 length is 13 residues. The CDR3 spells CSVVQRAGYEQYF. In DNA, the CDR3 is TGCAGCGTTGTCCAGAGGGCAGGCTACGAGCAGTACTTC.

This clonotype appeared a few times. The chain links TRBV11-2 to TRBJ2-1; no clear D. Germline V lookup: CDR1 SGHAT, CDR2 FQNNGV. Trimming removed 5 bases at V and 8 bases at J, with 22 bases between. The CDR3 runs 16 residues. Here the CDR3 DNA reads TGTGCCAGCAGCCCCCCCTTCGTCGGCCCCGGTGATGAGCAGTTCTTC. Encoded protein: CASSPPFVGPGDEQFF.

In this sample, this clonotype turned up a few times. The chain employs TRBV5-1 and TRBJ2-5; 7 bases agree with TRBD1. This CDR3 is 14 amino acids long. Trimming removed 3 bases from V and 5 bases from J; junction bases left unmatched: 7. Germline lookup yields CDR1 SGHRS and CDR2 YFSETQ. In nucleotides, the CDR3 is TGCGCCAGCAGCTACTTGGGACAGCGCGAGACCCAGTACTTC. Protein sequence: CASSYLGQRETQYF.